The sequence of this TCR beta chain was determined in a study of T cells expressing NK-cell markers. TCRdb re-called the 5' RACE reads, yielding one record per CDR3 amino acid sequence without DNA. Recorded for this sample: 350,000 to 450,000 distinct CDR3 sequences. CDR1 is MNHEY and CDR2 is SMNVEV in the germline V gene (reference sequence). The CDR3 sequence is 13 residues long. This chain joins TRBV27 and TRBJ1-5. Sequenced: blood T cells: a sorted CD56 or NKG2C T cell subset, CD4+ or CD8+ T cells, or bulk PBMC T cells (not recorded which). This clonotype was sampled from a man between 18 and 69 years old in good health. CDR3 sequence reads: CASGRYSNQPQHF.